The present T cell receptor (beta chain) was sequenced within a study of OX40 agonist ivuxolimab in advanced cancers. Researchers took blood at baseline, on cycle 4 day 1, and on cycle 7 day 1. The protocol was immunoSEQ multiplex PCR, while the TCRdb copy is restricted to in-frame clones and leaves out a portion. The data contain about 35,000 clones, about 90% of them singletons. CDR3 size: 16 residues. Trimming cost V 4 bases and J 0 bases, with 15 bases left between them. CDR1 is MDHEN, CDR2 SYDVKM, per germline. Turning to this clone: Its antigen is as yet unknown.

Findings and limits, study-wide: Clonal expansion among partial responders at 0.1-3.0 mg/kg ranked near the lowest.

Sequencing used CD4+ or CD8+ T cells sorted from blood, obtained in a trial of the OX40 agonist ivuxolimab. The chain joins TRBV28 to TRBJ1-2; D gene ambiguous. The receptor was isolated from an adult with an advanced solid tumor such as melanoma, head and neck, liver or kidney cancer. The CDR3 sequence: CASSSMDGFANYGYTF. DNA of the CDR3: TGTGCCAGCAGTTCTATGGACGGATTTGCTAACTATGGCTACACCTTC.